A single T cell receptor (beta chain) is shown here with its context. What it recognizes is unknown. CDR1 is SEHNR, CDR2 FQNEAQ, per germline (reference sequence). V lost 6 bases to trimming and J lost 3 bases, with 11 bases between them. The CDR3 totals 13 residues. TCRdb ran MiXCR on the 5' RACE reads and lists one entry per CDR3 protein. The sample contains a few hundred thousand distinct CDR3 sequences, about an eighth of which appear only once. The data are from a study of T cells after yellow fever vaccination. Study-wide results and caveats: Post-booster repertoires contained most primary-vaccination clones again (roughly 96% CD4, about 90% CD8).

This TCR derives from a man younger than 30 who received the YFV17D yellow fever vaccine. V and J are TRBV7-9 and TRBJ2-5; D remains ambiguous. Source: CD4+ T cells sorted from PBMCs, taken 15 days after the yellow fever booster vaccination. The chain's CDR3 is CASRLTGKETQYF. CDR3 DNA: TGTGCCAGCAGATTGACTGGAAAAGAGACCCAGTACTTC.